This T cell receptor (beta chain) was sequenced for a study of blood T cell repertoires in COVID-19. Turning to the study itself: The United States, Italy and Spain were the sources of the acute and convalescent COVID-19 samples.

The V segment lost 5 bases and the J segment 2 bases; nucleotides outside the gene matches: 5. CDR1 and CDR2 from the germline V gene are KGHDR and SFDVKD. The CDR3 contains 16 residues. This clone appeared a single time. Repertoires were generated with immunoSEQ multiplex PCR, while TCRdb's copy carries only in-frame clones and drops some. Seen here are about 140,000 clones, over 80% observed once, and the top ten hold approximately 9%. This chain connects TRBV24-1 to TRBJ2-3; 11 bases match TRBD2. The receptor was isolated from a man aged 30 to 39 with COVID-19, enrolled during active disease. The sequenced sample consisted of peripheral blood. As DNA, the CDR3 is TGTGCCACCAGTGGGGGGACTAGCGGCGTCACAGATACGCAGTATTTT. It translates to CATSGGTSGVTDTQYF.